A selection of T cell receptor beta chains follows, all from one sample in a study of blood T cells in healthy people across ages. One entry per CDR3 protein results from TCRdb running MiXCR on the 5' RACE reads. The repertoire holds some 790,000 distinct CDR3 sequences, with roughly 26% as singletons. Sequencing was carried out using blood. The receptors were gathered from a woman older than 75 in good health. Both conserved end residues are part of each CDR3. A D gene is named only where the DNA matches it firmly. The size field is filled for only some rows; it gives once, few, many or a size class.

V gene	clone size	J gene	D gene	CDR3 DNA	CDR3 protein
TRBV7-2	once	TRBJ2-7	-	TGTGCCAGCAGCCCCGCACCACACGAGCAGTACTTC	CASSPAPHEQYF
TRBV6-2/TRBV6-3	many	TRBJ2-7	-	TGTGCCAGCAGTTACTCGCTATACGAGCAGTACTTC	CASSYSLYEQYF
TRBV9	many	TRBJ1-2	-	TGTGCCAGCAGCACCTCGCCGGTATCGGGCTACACCTTC	CASSTSPVSGYTF
TRBV20-1	many	TRBJ2-3	TRBD2	TGCAGGGGGTGGGGGGGGTCTTCCACAGATACGCAGTATTTT	CRGWGGSSTDTQYF
TRBV12-3/TRBV12-4	many	TRBJ2-6	TRBD1	TGTGCCAGCGACGGACAGGTCTCCGGTTGGGCCAACGTCCTGACTTTC	CASDGQVSGWANVLTF
TRBV4-3	many	TRBJ1-2	TRBD1	TGCGCCAGCAGCCAAGATTTTGGGACAGTCTATGGCTACACCTTC	CASSQDFGTVYGYTF
TRBV7-2	few	TRBJ2-5	TRBD1	TGTGCCAGCAGCTTAGGCAACAGGGGGCAGGAGACCCAGTACTTC	CASSLGNRGQETQYF
TRBV12-3/TRBV12-4	many	TRBJ2-5	TRBD2	TGTGCCAGCAGTTCGTCTCAAAGCGGGGGACAAGAGACCCAGTACTTC	CASSSSQSGGQETQYF
TRBV25-1	many	TRBJ2-5	-	TGTGCCAGCAGTAAACCCCAAGAGACCCAGTACTTC	CASSKPQETQYF
TRBV6-2/TRBV6-3	few	TRBJ1-4	-	TGTGCCAGCAGTTATGGACATCTGGAACTGTTTTTT	CASSYGHLELFF
TRBV12-3/TRBV12-4	-	TRBJ2-7	-	TGTGCCAGCAGTCCCCCAACAGCTACCTACGAGCAGTACTTC	CASSPPTATYEQYF
TRBV27	-	TRBJ2-2	-	TGTGCCAGCAGTTTGTTGGACCAAAAAACGACAACCGGGGAGCTGTTTTTT	CASSLLDQKTTTGELFF
TRBV6-1	many	TRBJ2-5	TRBD1	TGTGCCAGCAGTGGGGGACAGGGGATATTGGAGACCCAGTACTTC	CASSGGQGILETQYF
TRBV6-4	-	TRBJ2-5	-	TGTGCCAGCAGTTCCGAAGCCCGAAGAGACCTAGTAAGGGGCCAAGAGACCCAGTACTTC	CASSSEARRDLVRGQETQYF
TRBV15	many	TRBJ1-5	TRBD1	TGTGCCACCAGCAGAGGCACAGGGGACAATCAGCCCCAGCATTTT	CATSRGTGDNQPQHF
TRBV6-5	many	TRBJ1-5	-	TGTGCCAGCAGTGCGGGAGGTAGGGGTCAGCCCCAGCATTTT	CASSAGGRGQPQHF